Presented here are 11 T cell receptor beta chains from one specimen sequenced in a study of CXCR3-negative and CXCR3-positive naive CD8 T cells (dated by TCRdb to about 2019). Sequencing instrument: NextSeq 550. The Human TCR Profiling Kit (MiLaboratory) was used to prepare UMI-labeled 5' RACE TRB cDNA libraries. TCRdb reprocessed the reads and lists each CDR3 protein sequence as a single entry, with no DNA. The sample's clone listing holds fewer than 90,000 distinct CDR3 sequences. The ten biggest clones cover 0.5% to 0.6% of the sample. These receptors' antigens are unknown. Overall results and qualifications from the work: Compared with CXCR3-negative naive cells, CXCR3-positive naive cells had TRB CDR3s with higher hydrophobicity (lower Kidera factor 4), lower energy, and higher strength and volume indices.

Sequencing input: naive CXCR3+ CD8+ T cells from blood. In light of the paper, this sample's cell subset or site label describes: CD45RO-CCR7+CD27+CD95- naive CD8+ T cells expressing CXCR3 (TNR3+). The receptors come from a human donor in good health. Some clones in this sample may be carry-over from other donors' samples.

This chain links TRBV7-8 with TRBJ1-1. Germline CDR1 is SGHVS and CDR2 is FQNEAQ. CDR3 length equals 11 residues. Here the CDR3 reads CASSFGSEAFF.

The V call is TRBV20-1, the J call TRBJ2-1. This CDR3 contains 14 residues. CDR1 is DFQATT and CDR2 is SNEGSKA in the germline V gene (reference sequence). This chain's CDR3 is CSARDYRTNNEQFF.

The chain links TRBV7-9 to TRBJ2-3. The length of the CDR3 is 16 residues. Germline-derived CDR1 and CDR2 are SEHNR and FQNEAQ (reference sequence). CDR3 amino acids: CASSYPIVVGTDTQYF.

This chain uses TRBV7-9 with TRBJ1-4; there is no DNA to check the TCRdb D call of TRBD1. The CDR3 runs to 14 residues. Germline V CDR1 and CDR2: SEHNR, FQNEAQ (reference sequence). CDR3 sequence: CASSLILWNEKLFF. Supplemented by reference TRBV7-9 and TRBJ1-4, the full variable domain reads DTGVSQNPRHKITKRGQNVTFRCDPISEHNRLYWYRQTLGQGPEFLTYFQNEAQLEKSRLLSDRFSAERPKGSFSTLEIQRTEQGDSAMYLCASSLILWNEKLFFGSGTQLSVL.

The chain is built from TRBV4-1 and TRBJ2-1; TCRdb reports TRBD1, a call that lacks DNA to check it against. The CDR3 totals 14 residues. The germline CDR1 and CDR2 sequences are MGHRA and YSYEKL. CDR3 sequence: CASSQGPRYNEQFF.

The rearrangement joins TRBV4-2 to TRBJ2-1. Per the germline V gene, CDR1 is LGHNA and CDR2 is YNFKEQ. This CDR3 region has 13 residues. The CDR3 loop reads CASKTGSNNEQFF.

J is TRBJ1-1 and V is TRBV6-5; absent DNA, TCRdb's TRBD1 call cannot be checked. The length of the CDR3 is 16 residues. Germline CDR1 and CDR2: MNHEY and SVGAGI. This CDR3 is CASSYSPGQLNTEAFF.

The V call is TRBV29-1, the J call TRBJ2-1. Per germline, CDR1 SQVTM and CDR2 ANQGSEA. The CDR3 consists of 13 residues. The CDR3 protein is CSGRRGNYNEQFF.

The CDR3 sequence: CASSLVQRIQETQYF. The rearrangement joins TRBV5-1 to TRBJ2-5. Germline loops: CDR1 SGHRS, CDR2 YFSETQ. The CDR3 sequence is 15 residues long.

The chain has TRBV6-5 and TRBJ1-6; TCRdb's D gene call, TRBD1, goes unchecked for lack of DNA. The germline V gene encodes CDR1 MNHEY and CDR2 SVGAGI. The length of the CDR3 is 16 residues. The CDR3: CASSYAGTAHNLPLHF.

The chain recombines TRBV27 with TRBJ2-7; TCRdb calls TRBD1, which cannot be checked without DNA. The CDR3 sequence is 13 residues long. Germline lookup yields CDR1 MNHEY and CDR2 SMNVEV (reference sequence). CDR3 loop: CASSSRSPYEQYF.